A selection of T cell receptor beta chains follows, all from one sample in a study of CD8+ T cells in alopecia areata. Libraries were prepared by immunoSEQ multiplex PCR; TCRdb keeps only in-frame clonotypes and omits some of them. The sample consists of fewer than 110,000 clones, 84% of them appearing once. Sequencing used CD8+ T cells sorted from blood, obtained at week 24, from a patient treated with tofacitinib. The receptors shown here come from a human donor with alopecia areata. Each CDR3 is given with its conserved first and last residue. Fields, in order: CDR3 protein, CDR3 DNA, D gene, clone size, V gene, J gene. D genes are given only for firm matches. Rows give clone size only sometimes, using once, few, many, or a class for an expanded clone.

CASSPSGGPNYEQYF	TGTGCCAGCAGCCCGAGTGGGGGACCCAATTACGAGCAGTACTTC	NA	NA	TRBV6-5	TRBJ2-7
CASSLFGRAEDTQYF	TGCGCCAGCAGCTTGTTCGGCAGGGCAGAAGATACGCAGTATTTT	NA	once	TRBV5-1	TRBJ2-3
CATSREAGMNTEAFF	TGTGCCACCAGCAGAGAGGCGGGAATGAACACTGAAGCTTTCTTT	NA	NA	TRBV15	TRBJ1-1
CASSLNGGGETQYF	TGTGCCAGCAGCTTAAACGGGGGGGGCGAGACCCAGTACTTC	TRBD2	NA	TRBV7-2	TRBJ2-5
CSVEDDDRGSYEQYF	TGCAGCGTTGAAGATGACGACAGGGGGTCCTACGAGCAGTACTTC	TRBD1	few	TRBV29-1	TRBJ2-7
CASSQVSGVGRGSYEQYF	TGCGCCAGCAGCCAAGTCTCTGGGGTCGGTAGGGGCTCCTACGAGCAGTACTTC	NA	NA	TRBV4-1	TRBJ2-7
CAISVQGQGVEQYF	TGTGCCATCAGTGTACAGGGACAGGGCGTAGAGCAGTACTTC	TRBD1	NA	TRBV10-3	TRBJ2-7
CASSVVSGGGTNTGELFF	TGTGCCAGCAGCGTAGTATCTGGCGGGGGGACGAACACCGGGGAGCTGTTTTTT	TRBD2	NA	TRBV9	TRBJ2-2
CAWNAGGAGSEAFF	TGTGCCTGGAACGCAGGGGGCGCGGGAAGTGAAGCTTTCTTT	TRBD1	NA	TRBV30	TRBJ1-1
CASSEAYRQGAKNIQYF	TGTGCCAGCAGTGAAGCATACCGACAGGGCGCCAAAAACATTCAGTACTTC	TRBD1	NA	TRBV6-1	TRBJ2-4
CASSETGRETQYF	TGTGCCAGCAGTGAGACGGGACGGGAGACCCAGTACTTC	NA	NA	TRBV2	TRBJ2-5
CASSSAKTGTGYGETQYF	TGCGCCAGCAGCTCTGCGAAGACCGGGACAGGGTATGGAGAGACCCAGTACTTC	TRBD1	once	TRBV5-1	TRBJ2-5
CASSYRGTGGYNEQFF	TGTGCCAGCAGTTACAGGGGGACAGGGGGGTACAATGAGCAGTTCTTC	TRBD1	NA	TRBV6-5	TRBJ2-1
CASKTGANYGYTF	TGTGCCAGCAAGACAGGTGCTAACTATGGCTACACCTTC	NA	NA	TRBV27	TRBJ1-2
CASSLYPRTGGYEQYF	TGTGCCAGCAGCTTATATCCCCGGACTGGGGGCTACGAGCAGTACTTC	NA	NA	TRBV11-3	TRBJ2-7
CASSIVGGAEAFF	TGTGCCAGTAGTATAGTAGGAGGGGCGGAAGCTTTCTTT	NA	NA	TRBV19	TRBJ1-1
CACGQGTYEQFF	TGTGCCTGTGGACAGGGGACATATGAGCAGTTCTTC	TRBD1	NA	TRBV30	TRBJ2-1
CAISDEGAHGYEQYF	TGTGCCATCAGTGATGAGGGGGCTCATGGTTACGAGCAGTACTTC	TRBD1	few	TRBV10-3	TRBJ2-7
CSVVGSGDYNEQFF	TGCAGCGTTGTTGGTAGCGGGGACTACAATGAGCAGTTCTTC	TRBD2	NA	TRBV29-1	TRBJ2-1
CASSQGSGGGITDTQYF	TGCGCCAGCAGCCAAGGGTCGGGCGGGGGGATCACAGATACGCAGTATTTT	TRBD2	once	TRBV4-1	TRBJ2-3
CASSYRGNTEAFF	TGTGCCAGCAGTTACAGGGGGAACACTGAAGCTTTCTTT	NA	NA	TRBV6-5	TRBJ1-1
CASSPWTGKENYGYTF	TGTGCCAGCAGCCCGTGGACAGGGAAAGAAAACTATGGCTACACCTTC	TRBD1	NA	TRBV7-9	TRBJ1-2
CASSQDRGLYNEQFF	TGTGCCAGCAGCCAGGACAGGGGCCTTTACAATGAGCAGTTCTTC	TRBD1	NA	TRBV5-6	TRBJ2-1
CASSPHVDTQYF	TGTGCCAGCAGTCCGCACGTAGACACGCAGTATTTT	NA	NA	TRBV27	TRBJ2-3
CASSLKGDLSYNEQFF	TGTGCCAGCAGCTTAAAGGGGGATTTATCCTACAATGAGCAGTTCTTC	NA	NA	TRBV7-9	TRBJ2-1
CASSFPGPEGEQYF	TGTGCCAGCAGCTTCCCGGGTCCCGAGGGCGAGCAGTACTTC	NA	NA	TRBV7-9	TRBJ2-7
CASSFGGHQETQYF	TGTGCCAGCAGCTTTGGAGGCCACCAAGAGACCCAGTACTTC	NA	NA	TRBV5-4	TRBJ2-5
CASSYRQDTDTQYF	TGTGCCAGCAGTTACCGGCAGGACACAGATACGCAGTATTTT	NA	NA	TRBV6-6	TRBJ2-3
CASSYLAGSQETQYF	TGTGCCAGCAGCTATCTGGCGGGTTCCCAAGAGACCCAGTACTTC	NA	NA	TRBV7-2	TRBJ2-5
CASSQDRTVSYEQYF	TGCGCCAGCAGCCAAGACCGGACAGTATCCTACGAGCAGTACTTC	NA	NA	TRBV4-3	TRBJ2-7
CASSPGTGLLIAGELFF	TGTGCCAGCAGTCCCGGGACGGGGTTATTGATCGCCGGGGAGCTGTTTTTT	NA	NA	TRBV2	TRBJ2-2
CASTWGGWSNQPQHF	TGTGCCAGCACGTGGGGGGGATGGAGCAATCAGCCCCAGCATTTT	NA	NA	TRBV28	TRBJ1-5
CASSLGVTGIYEQYF	TGTGCCAGCAGCTTAGGGGTGACAGGGATCTACGAGCAGTACTTC	TRBD1	NA	TRBV7-6	TRBJ2-7
CASSQGIAETQYF	TGCGCCAGCAGCCAAGGCATCGCAGAGACCCAGTACTTC	NA	NA	TRBV4-1	TRBJ2-5
CASSERGGYEQYF	TGTGCCAGCAGTGAACGAGGGGGCTACGAGCAGTACTTC	NA	once	TRBV6-1	TRBJ2-7
CASSLELAGGPPPDTQYF	TGTGCCAGCAGCTTAGAACTTGCGGGGGGTCCCCCTCCAGATACGCAGTATTTT	TRBD2	NA	TRBV11-2	TRBJ2-3
CASSLGQGSITEAFF	TGTGCCAGCAGCTTGGGACAGGGGTCGATCACTGAAGCTTTCTTT	TRBD1	NA	TRBV7-9	TRBJ1-1
CASSSLDRADNEQFF	TGTGCCAGCAGCTCTTTGGACAGGGCAGACAATGAGCAGTTCTTC	TRBD1	NA	TRBV5-4	TRBJ2-1
CASSPGTSGGPVEEDTQYF	TGCGCCAGCAGCCCTGGGACTAGCGGGGGCCCGGTTGAGGAAGATACGCAGTATTTT	TRBD2	NA	TRBV4-1	TRBJ2-3
CASSLGTGSYEQYF	TGTGCCAGCAGCCTAGGGACAGGGAGCTACGAGCAGTACTTC	TRBD1	NA	TRBV7-2	TRBJ2-7
CASSSGYGYTF	TGCGCCAGCAGCTCGGGCTATGGCTACACCTTC	NA	NA	TRBV5-1	TRBJ1-2
CASSLGLEVKTNEQFF	TGTGCCAGCAGCTTGGGATTAGAAGTTAAAACAAATGAGCAGTTCTTC	NA	NA	TRBV5-6	TRBJ2-1
CASSKVIGSSDGKTQYF	TGTGCCAGCAGCAAAGTTATTGGGTCCTCGGACGGGAAGACCCAGTACTTC	NA	NA	TRBV21-1	TRBJ2-5
CASSPEGASTDTQYF	TGTGCCAGCAGCCCAGAGGGGGCTAGCACAGATACGCAGTATTTT	TRBD1	NA	TRBV7-6	TRBJ2-3
CASMGAVSGNTIYF	TGTGCCAGCATGGGAGCAGTCTCTGGAAACACCATATATTTT	NA	NA	TRBV2	TRBJ1-3
CASSEAGGGGGSPLHF	TGTGCCAGCAGTGAAGCCGGGGGCGGGGGCGGGTCACCCCTCCACTTT	NA	NA	TRBV25-1	TRBJ1-6
CASTSGTGTSEQYF	TGTGCCAGCACCTCCGGGACAGGGACGAGCGAGCAGTACTTC	TRBD1	NA	TRBV5-4	TRBJ2-7
CASSQETDRVQNEQYF	TGCGCCAGCAGCCAAGAGACGGACAGGGTACAGAACGAGCAGTACTTC	TRBD1	NA	TRBV4-1	TRBJ2-7
CAISERENYGYTF	TGTGCCATCAGTGAAAGGGAGAACTATGGCTACACCTTC	NA	once	TRBV10-3	TRBJ1-2
CASSPLAGANTGELFF	TGTGCCAGCAGCCCACTGGCGGGGGCGAACACCGGGGAGCTGTTTTTT	TRBD2	NA	TRBV5-4	TRBJ2-2